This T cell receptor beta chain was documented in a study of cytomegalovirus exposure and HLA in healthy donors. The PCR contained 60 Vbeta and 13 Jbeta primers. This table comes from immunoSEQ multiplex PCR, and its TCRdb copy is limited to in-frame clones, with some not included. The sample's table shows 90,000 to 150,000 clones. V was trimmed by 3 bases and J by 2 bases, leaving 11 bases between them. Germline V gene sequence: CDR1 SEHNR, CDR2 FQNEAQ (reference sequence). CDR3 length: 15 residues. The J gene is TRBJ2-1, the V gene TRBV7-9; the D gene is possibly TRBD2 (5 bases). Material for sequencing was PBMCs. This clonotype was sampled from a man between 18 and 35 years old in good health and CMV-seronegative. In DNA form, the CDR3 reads TGTGCCAGCAGCTTTTCCCTAGCCCCCTACAATGAGCAGTTCTTC. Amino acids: CASSFSLAPYNEQFF.